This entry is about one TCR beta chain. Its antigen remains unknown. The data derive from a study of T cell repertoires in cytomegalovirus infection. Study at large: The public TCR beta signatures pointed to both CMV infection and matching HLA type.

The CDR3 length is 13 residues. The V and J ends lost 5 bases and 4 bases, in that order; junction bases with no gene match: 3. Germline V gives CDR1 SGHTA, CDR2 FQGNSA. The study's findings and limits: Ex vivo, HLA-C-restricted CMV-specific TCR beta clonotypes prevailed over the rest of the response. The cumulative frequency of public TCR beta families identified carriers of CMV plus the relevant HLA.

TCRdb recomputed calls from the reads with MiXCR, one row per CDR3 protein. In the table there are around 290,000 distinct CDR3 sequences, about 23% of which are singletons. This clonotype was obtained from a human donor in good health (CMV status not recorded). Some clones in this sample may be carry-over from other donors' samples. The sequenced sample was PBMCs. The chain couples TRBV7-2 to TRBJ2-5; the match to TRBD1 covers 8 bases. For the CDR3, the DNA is TGTGCCAGCAGCGCGGACAGGGCAGAGACCCAGTACTTC. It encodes CASSADRAETQYF. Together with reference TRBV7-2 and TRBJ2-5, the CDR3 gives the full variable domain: GAGVSQSPSNKVTEKGKDVELRCDPISGHTALYWYRQSLGQGLEFLIYFQGNSAPDKSGLPSDRFSAERTGGSVSTLTIQRTQQEDSAVYLCASSADRAETQYFGPGTRLLVL.